This T cell receptor (beta chain) was sequenced in a study of human T cells and chemical hapten exposure. Study at large: Weekly administration of diphenylcyclopropenone to the scalp of patients continued throughout the roughly 26-week study.

Time point denoted: patch test 1, 2 weeks after DPC sensitization. Specified treatment: therapeutic diphenylcyclopropenone sensitization with weekly scalp DPC. Each CDR3 protein is one row after TCRdb ran MiXCR on the RACE reads. The table lists fewer than 150,000 distinct CDR3 sequences, about an eighth of them singletons. This CDR3 is built from 15 residues. V was cut by 5 bases and J by 7 bases, with 17 bases left in between. Sequencing used whole blood, obtained in connection with sensitization to the hapten diphenylcyclopropenone (DPC). The chain carries TRBV12-3 or TRBV12-4 and TRBJ1-4; no clear D. The receptor comes from a young man with alopecia areata. Some clones in this sample may be carry-over from other donors' samples. CDR3 sequence: CASSPLTAIGEKLFF. The CDR3 region has the DNA TGTGCCAGCAGTCCCCTGACTGCTATTGGTGAAAAACTGTTTTTT.